These 23 T cell receptor beta chains originate from one sample sequenced in a study of CD8 T cells in Susac syndrome (dated by TCRdb to 2018 to 2020). Libraries were prepared through the immunoSEQ multiplex PCR assay. RNA was extracted with the RNeasy kit and roughly 0.5 to 1 ug was reverse transcribed using random hexamers. The public reads were reanalyzed by TCRdb: fastp trimming at Q25, MiXCR alignment, in-frame beta chains only. Every entry covers one CDR3 protein and lists the most common genes and DNA from its rows. This sample is represented by about 180,000 distinct CDR3 sequences; roughly 94% of them were singletons. The ten largest clones add up to more than 0.08% of the sample. The sequenced sample was CD4+ T cells from PBMCs. Receptors were obtained from a human donor with Susac syndrome.

In this sample, this clonotype turned up once. This chain joins TRBV20-1 and TRBJ1-6; D gene uncertain. This CDR3 is built from 17 residues. The germline V gene has CDR1 DFQATT and CDR2 SNEGSKA (reference sequence). Trimming shortened V by 0 bases and J by 12 bases, and 24 bases separated the two germline ends. This CDR3 reads CSARDREARSITGPLHF. As DNA, the CDR3 is TGCAGTGCTAGAGATCGGGAGGCGCGCAGTATTACGGGACCCCTCCACTTT.

This sequence joins TRBV20-1 and TRBJ2-1; TRBD2 agrees at 8 bases. The germline gives CDR1 DFQATT, CDR2 SNEGSKA (reference sequence). V shed 3 bases, J shed 9 bases, and the junction held 13 bases outside the gene matches. The CDR3 totals 15 residues. This CDR3 is CSASSLKAGAFEQFF. For the CDR3, the DNA is TGCAGTGCTAGTTCCCTCAAAGCGGGAGCATTTGAGCAGTTCTTC.

There are a few counts of this clonotype. This chain uses TRBV6-5 with TRBJ1-2; 7 positions match TRBD1. V trimming: 5 bases; J trimming: 2 bases; junction bases outside the gene matches: 5. CDR1 is MNHEY and CDR2 is SVGAGI in the germline V gene. The CDR3 totals 14 residues. The CDR3 spells CASSPLQGNYGYTF. DNA for the CDR3: TGTGCCAGCAGTCCTCTACAGGGGAACTATGGCTACACCTTC.

The chain links TRBV4-1 to TRBJ2-6; D call uncertain. The V gene lost 2 bases and the J gene lost 0 bases, with 8 bases spanning the gap. CDR1 and CDR2 from the germline V gene are MGHRA and YSYEKL. The CDR3 extends over 16 amino acids. The CDR3: CASSQHQASGANVLTF. The DNA of the CDR3 is TGCGCCAGCAGCCAACACCAGGCCTCTGGGGCCAACGTCCTGACTTTC.

The J gene is TRBJ2-6, the V gene TRBV5-6; D possibly corresponds to TRBD2 (6 bases). The CDR3 length is 16 residues. V was pared by 6 bases and J by 3 bases, with 16 bases between. Per germline, CDR1 SGHDT and CDR2 YYEEEE. In nucleotides, the CDR3 is TGTGCCAGCATACCCAGACTAGTAGGTGGGGCCAACGTCCTGACTTTC. This encodes CASIPRLVGGANVLTF.

The chain recombines TRBV20-1 with TRBJ2-4; D may be TRBD1 (6 bases). Germline V gene data show CDR1 as DFQATT and CDR2 as SNEGSKA (reference sequence). This CDR3 region has 13 residues. Trimming stripped 0 bases from V and 8 bases from J, with 11 bases between. CDR3 in amino acids: CSARDPGVYIQYF. CDR3 bases: TGCAGTGCTAGAGATCCAGGGGTGTACATTCAGTACTTC.

This chain connects TRBV4-1 to TRBJ1-1; the D is unclear. The CDR3 covers 12 residues. Trimming removed 5 bases from V and 6 bases from J, with 10 bases in between. Germline V gives CDR1 MGHRA, CDR2 YSYEKL. CDR3 protein: CASSTRTSEAFF. DNA for the CDR3: TGCGCCAGCAGCACGCGGACTTCTGAAGCTTTCTTT.

This chain links TRBV1 with TRBJ2-7; the D call of TRBD1 is as the table states it, not checked on the DNA. TRBV1 is tagged as a pseudogene. This CDR3 has 15 residues. CDR3 coding DNA: TGCACCAGCAGCCTCACCGGGACAGGACCTTACGAGCAGTACTTC. Its translation is CTSSLTGTGPYEQYF.

The V gene is TRBV20-1, the J gene TRBJ2-3; 7 nucleotides line up with TRBD1. The CDR3 loop spans 14 amino acids. Germline V gene lookup returns CDR1 DFQATT and CDR2 SNEGSKA (reference sequence). The V segment lost 4 bases and the J segment 2 bases; nucleotides outside the gene matches: 6. In DNA, the CDR3 is TGCAGTGCTAACCGGGACAGCCACACAGATACGCAGTATTTT. It is translated as CSANRDSHTDTQYF.

The chain uses TRBV7-2 and TRBJ2-1; D is unresolved. This CDR3 is built from 13 residues. V was clipped by 4 bases and J by 4 bases, with 8 bases between them. CDR1 and CDR2 from the germline V gene are SGHTA and FQGNSA. CDR3 sequence: CASSSTLYNEQFF. DNA for the CDR3: TGTGCCAGCAGCTCTACATTGTACAATGAGCAGTTCTTC. Combining the CDR3 with reference TRBV7-2 and TRBJ2-1 gives the whole variable domain GAGVSQSPSNKVTEKGKDVELRCDPISGHTALYWYRQSLGQGLEFLIYFQGNSAPDKSGLPSDRFSAERTGGSVSTLTIQRTQQEDSAVYLCASSSTLYNEQFFGPGTRLTVL.

This clonotype showed up just once. V and J are TRBV29-1 and TRBJ1-2; possibly TRBD1 for D (5 bases). Germline loops: CDR1 SQVTM, CDR2 ANQGSEA. The CDR3 runs to 14 residues. Deletions cut 4 bases from V and 2 bases from J, with 14 bases between. Here the CDR3 reads CSVARDGGNYGYTF. The CDR3, as DNA: TGCAGCGTTGCCCGGGACGGCGGCAACTATGGCTACACCTTC.

V usage is TRBV12-3 or TRBV12-4 and J usage is TRBJ1-1; D gene uncertain. V lost 6 bases and J lost 1, with 12 bases in between. The CDR3 covers 14 residues. The CDR3 DNA reads TGTGCCAGCAGCCAAGGGCAGACGAACACTGAAGCTTTCTTT. Encoded protein: CASSQGQTNTEAFF.

The genes are TRBV3-1 and TRBJ2-1; 7 bases line up with TRBD1. This CDR3 contains 14 residues. Germline V gene lookup returns CDR1 LGHDT and CDR2 YNNKEL (reference sequence). The trim removed 10 bases at V and 4 bases at J, leaving 10 bases unmatched. The CDR3 spells CAIGNGTEYNEQFF. DNA of the CDR3: TGTGCCATCGGCAACGGGACAGAGTACAATGAGCAGTTCTTC.

The J gene is TRBJ2-7, the V gene TRBV3-1; 7 positions agree with TRBD1. The ends lost 0 bases at V and 4 bases at J; junction bases unmatched: 3. The CDR3 contains 14 residues. CDR1 and CDR2 from the germline V gene are LGHDT and YNNKEL (reference sequence). The DNA for the CDR3 is TGTGCCAGCAGCCAAGACAGGGGGTTTTACGAGCAGTACTTC. It is translated as CASSQDRGFYEQYF.

The J gene is TRBJ1-1, the V gene TRBV6-5, with TRBD1 matching over 7 bases. The CDR3 length is 12 residues. Unmatched junction bases numbered 2, after V lost 6 bases and J lost 4 bases. Germline V lookup: CDR1 MNHEY, CDR2 SVGAGI. The CDR3 DNA sequence: TGTGCCAGCAGCAGGGGGTTCACTGAAGCTTTCTTT. As protein: CASSRGFTEAFF.

The genes are TRBV3-1 and TRBJ1-6; D is uncertain. V was clipped by 4 bases and J by 10 bases, with 8 bases between them. The V gene's germline CDR1 is LGHDT and CDR2 YNNKEL (reference sequence). The CDR3 is 12 amino acids. The CDR3 sequence is CASSPGESPLHF. CDR3 in DNA: TGTGCCAGCAGCCCCGGGGAGTCACCCCTCCACTTT. The full variable domain, with the rest looked up from reference TRBV3-1 and TRBJ1-6, is DTAVSQTPKYLVTQMGNDKSIKCEQNLGHDTMYWYKQDSKKFLKIMFSYNNKELIINETVPNRFSPKSPDKAHLNLHINSLELGDSAVYFCASSPGESPLHFGNGTRLTVT.

The V call is TRBV19, the J call TRBJ2-1, with 9 bases matching TRBD1. This CDR3 is built from 15 residues. After removal of 5 bases from V and 8 bases from J, the junction contained 10 bases not matched to a gene. Germline V gene data show CDR1 as LNHDA and CDR2 as SQIVND (reference sequence). CDR3 residues: CASSSPGQGGDEQFF. The CDR3, as DNA: TGTGCCAGTAGTTCGCCGGGACAGGGAGGCGATGAGCAGTTCTTC. The full variable domain, in which reference TRBV19 and TRBJ2-1 provide the parts outside the CDR3, is DGGITQSPKYLFRKEGQNVTLSCEQNLNHDAMYWYRQDPGQGLRLIYYSQIVNDFQKGDIAEGYSVSREKKESFPLTVTSAQKNPTAFYLCASSSPGQGGDEQFFGPGTRLTVL.

The V call is TRBV7-2, the J call TRBJ2-2; TRBD2 agrees at 12 bases. Germline CDR1 reads SGHTA; CDR2 reads FQGNSA. CDR3 length: 16 residues. V lost 5 bases and J lost 3; bases outside the gene matches: 4. The CDR3 bases are TGTGCCAGCAGCGCTAGCGGGAGGGCCGACACCGGGGAGCTGTTTTTT. Residues: CASSASGRADTGELFF.

This chain links TRBV7-2 with TRBJ2-7; either TRBD1 or TRBD2 may fit D (5 bases each). Deletions cut 5 bases from V and 9 bases from J, with 35 bases between. This CDR3 has 19 residues. The germline CDR1 and CDR2 sequences are SGHTA and FQGNSA. The CDR3 DNA follows: TGTGCCAGCAGCGTTACGCCCCCCGGGGCAGGCCGCGCCTCTACGCGGCAGTACTTC. It specifies CASSVTPPGAGRASTRQYF. The complete variable domain, with remaining parts taken from reference TRBV7-2 and TRBJ2-7, reads GAGVSQSPSNKVTEKGKDVELRCDPISGHTALYWYRQSLGQGLEFLIYFQGNSAPDKSGLPSDRFSAERTGGSVSTLTIQRTQQEDSAVYLCASSVTPPGAGRASTRQYFGPGTRLTVT.

The chain is built from TRBV7-9 and TRBJ2-7; 11 nucleotides align to TRBD1. V lost 3 bases to trimming and J lost 1 base; unmatched junction nucleotides: 2. This CDR3 has 15 amino acids. In germline, CDR1 is SEHNR, CDR2 FQNEAQ (reference sequence). CDR3 nucleotide sequence: TGTGCCAGCAGCTTTGGGGACAGGGGGTCCTACGAGCAGTACTTC. Residues: CASSFGDRGSYEQYF. The full variable domain, completed using reference TRBV7-9 and TRBJ2-7, is DTGVSQNPRHKITKRGQNVTFRCDPISEHNRLYWYRQTLGQGPEFLTYFQNEAQLEKSRLLSDRFSAERPKGSFSTLEIQRTEQGDSAMYLCASSFGDRGSYEQYFGPGTRLTVT.

Comment on this clonotype: A junction boundary mismatches the germline segment, possibly from a read error. V gene TRBV20-1 combines with J gene TRBJ2-7; the D gene is possibly TRBD2 (6 bases). The length of the CDR3 is 13 residues. Germline assignment: CDR1 DFQATT and CDR2 SNEGSKA (reference sequence). CDR3 in DNA: TGCAGTGCCAGAGGACTACGAGGAGACGAGCAGTACTTC. Protein sequence: CSARGLRGDEQYF.

V is TRBV20-1 and J is TRBJ2-7, with a possible D match to TRBD1 (6 bases). This CDR3 spans 13 amino acids. Germline CDR1 DFQATT, CDR2 SNEGSKA (reference sequence). Trimming stripped 6 bases from V and 2 bases from J, with 14 bases between. CDR3 in DNA: TGCAGTGCACTGGCCGAGGGGGCCTACGAGCAGTACTTC. Translated: CSALAEGAYEQYF.

The chain recombines TRBV10-3 with TRBJ2-7, with D perhaps assigned TRBD1 or TRBD2 (5 bases each). Germline CDR1 ENHRY, CDR2 SYGVKD. The CDR3 has 17 residues. With 2 bases removed from V and 0 bases from J, the gap between germline ends came to 17 bases. This chain's CDR3 is CAISEASVRAGSYEQYF. In nucleotides, the CDR3 is TGTGCCATCAGTGAGGCGTCGGTCAGGGCGGGCTCCTACGAGCAGTACTTC.